One sample yielded the 23 T cell receptor beta chains listed below, sequenced in a study of tumor and adjacent non-tumor tissue in lung cancer. This sample's RNA came from whole unsorted tissue. TCRbeta libraries were built with three rounds of nested PCR, modified from ARM-PCR. Each CDR3 protein is one row after TCRdb ran MiXCR on the multiplex PCR reads. Of fewer than 85,000 distinct CDR3 sequences in the sample, roughly 76% are singletons; the top ten hold less than 15%. The sequenced sample consisted of lung tumor tissue. The receptor set was obtained from a woman between 50 and 59 years old with non-small cell lung cancer.

On this clonotype itself: An end of the junction differs from the germline gene, which may be a read error. The V call is TRBV20-1, the J call TRBJ2-7; 8 positions agree with TRBD2. This CDR3 is 14 amino acids long. Germline-derived CDR1 and CDR2 are DFQATT and SNEGSKA (reference sequence). CDR3 sequence: CSVRVGTSRWEQYF. CDR3 coding DNA: TGCAGTGTTAGAGTTGGGACTAGTAGATGGGAGCAGTACTTC.

Remarks on this clonotype: An end of the junction does not agree with germline; a read error may underlie this. The chain recombines TRBV20-1 with TRBJ1-3; D is unresolved. This CDR3 region has 14 residues. The germline V gene has CDR1 DFQATT and CDR2 SNEGSKA (reference sequence). CDR3: CSAGHGSSGNTIYF. As DNA, the CDR3 is TGCAGTGCTGGCCATGGGAGCTCTGGAAACACAATATATTTT.

Comments on this clonotype: Here the CDR3 omits its conserved ending phenylalanine or tryptophan, so a read error is the likely source. The DNA is omitted, as the CDR3 cannot be located on it reliably, and the CDR3 follows TCRdb's listing. This chain links TRBV24-1 with TRBJ2-5; no check of the table's D call, TRBD2, against the DNA was made. The CDR3 totals 14 residues, both ends included. The germline V gene has CDR1 KGHDR and CDR2 SFDVKD. The CDR3 is CATSGRGDQETQCY.

To note about this clonotype: An end of the junction does not agree with germline; a read error may underlie this. The gene calls are TRBV4-3 and TRBJ1-5, with no clear D. CDR3 length: 13 residues. The V gene's germline CDR1 is LGHNA and CDR2 YSLEER. Written as DNA, the CDR3 is TGCGCCAGTAGCCAAATCCCCAATCAGCCCCAGGATTTT. This sequence encodes CASSQIPNQPQDF.

The rearrangement uses TRBV20-1 and TRBJ1-1, with D unclear. This CDR3 is built from 13 residues. Germline assignment: CDR1 DFQATT and CDR2 SNEGSKA (reference sequence). This chain's CDR3 is CNDSNNLNTEAFF. CDR3 coding DNA: TGCAATGATAGCAACAACCTGAACACTGAAGCTTTCTTT.

Ten or more counts support this clonotype. The genes are TRBV30 and TRBJ1-2; no clear D gene. This CDR3 is 14 amino acids long. Trimming took 8 bases from V and 4 from J, leaving 20 bases between them. Germline CDR1 reads GTSNPN; CDR2 reads SVGIG (reference sequence). The DNA for the CDR3 is TGTGCCGGAGGACGAAAAGAGGAGGGCTATGGCTACACCTTC. Its protein product is CAGGRKEEGYGYTF.

This chain uses TRBV6-2 or TRBV6-3 with TRBJ2-5; 7 bases match TRBD1. The V and J ends lost 6 bases and 13 bases, in that order; junction bases with no gene match: 14. Germline lookup yields CDR1 MNHEY and CDR2 SVGEGT. The CDR3 extends over 13 amino acids. As DNA, the CDR3 is TGTGCCAGCAGGAACAGGGGTTTGGAGACTCGGTACTTC. Translating it yields CASRNRGLETRYF.

With respect to this clonotype: Since the CDR3 does not end with the conserved phenylalanine or tryptophan, this likely comes from a read error. The gene calls are TRBV10-3 and TRBJ2-7; tentatively, D is TRBD1 or TRBD2 (7 bases each). Germline V gene data show CDR1 as ENHRY and CDR2 as SYGVKD. This CDR3 contains 12 residues. The CDR3 DNA is TGTGCCATCGCAGGGGGGGCCTACGAACAGTACCAC. As protein: CAIAGGAYEQYH.

The rearrangement joins TRBV28 to TRBJ2-1; perhaps TRBD2 as D (7 bases). V was pared by 10 bases and J by 9 bases, with 34 bases between. This CDR3 is 18 amino acids long. The germline V gene has CDR1 MDHEN and CDR2 SYDVKM. CDR3 in DNA: TGTGCCAACGCTAAACATGGGGGGCTCGGCGGGAGAAGGGGTGAGCAGTTCTTC. It encodes CANAKHGGLGGRRGEQFF.

Turning to this clonotype: This may be a read error: a much more frequent sequence differs by one nucleotide. A read error is likely, as this CDR3 ends without the conserved phenylalanine or tryptophan. The chain joins TRBV2 to TRBJ2-1; no clear D. V was cut by 2 bases and J by 5 bases, with 10 bases left in between. Germline lookup yields CDR1 SNHLY and CDR2 FYNNEI. The CDR3 totals 14 residues. In DNA, the CDR3 is TGTGCCAGCAGTGAAAATTCACTTAACAATGAGCAGTTCTCC. Encoded protein: CASSENSLNNEQFS.

This clonotype occurred once. This sequence joins TRBV6-2 or TRBV6-3 and TRBJ2-2; D might be TRBD1 (5 bases). CDR1 MNHEY and CDR2 SVGEGT come from the germline V gene. The V end was cut by 7 bases, the J end by 2 bases, with 14 bases between. The CDR3 has 15 residues. In DNA, the CDR3 is TGTGCCAGCACCACGACAAGGGGAAACACCGGGGAGCTGTTTTTT. This encodes CASTTTRGNTGELFF.

The chain joins TRBV14 to TRBJ1-1; D is uncertain. The CDR3 extends over 16 amino acids. The V and J ends lost 7 bases and 1 base respectively, with 19 bases between them. CDR1 SGHDN and CDR2 FVKESK come from the germline V gene. CDR3: CASNHELLHRNTEAFF. The CDR3 bases are TGTGCCAGCAACCATGAATTACTACACCGGAACACTGAAGCTTTCTTT.

Note on this clonotype: This may come from a read error, since a much larger clone is one base off. This chain joins TRBV7-2 and TRBJ2-5; no reliable D call. Germline CDR1 SGHTA, CDR2 FQGNSA. The CDR3 sequence is 11 residues long. The CDR3 region is CVSSLIETQYF. In DNA form, the CDR3 reads TGTGTCAGCAGCTTGATAGAGACCCAGTACTTC.

Details on this clonotype: The junction differs from germline at one of its ends, possibly a read error. This chain joins TRBV12-3 or TRBV12-4 and TRBJ1-5; D may be TRBD1 (6 bases). This CDR3 is 16 amino acids long. The CDR3 spells CASSIFIGRGYQPQHF. The DNA of the CDR3 is TGCGCCAGCAGTATCTTCATCGGGAGGGGGTATCAGCCCCAGCATTTT.

With regard to this clonotype: A read error may account for a junction end that differs from germline. This rearrangement joins TRBV20-1 to TRBJ1-5, with D possibly being TRBD1 (5 bases). Germline CDR1 DFQATT, CDR2 SNEGSKA (reference sequence). The CDR3 length is 16 residues. CDR3 nucleotides: TGCAATGCTCAAGACGGGGGTCGTGGAAGCAATGAGCCCCAGCATTTT. It translates to CNAQDGGRGSNEPQHF.

This clonotype has only one observation. V gene TRBV20-1 combines with J gene TRBJ2-7; D uncertain. Trimming removed 8 bases at V and 1 base at J, with 24 bases between. The CDR3 extends over 16 amino acids. The V gene's germline CDR1 is DFQATT and CDR2 SNEGSKA (reference sequence). CDR3 residues: CSTSKTRADNSYEQYF. CDR3 in DNA: TGCAGTACTTCCAAAACGAGAGCCGATAATTCCTACGAGCAGTACTTC.

Notes on this clonotype: An end of the junction does not agree with germline; a read error may underlie this. The CDR3 region is CASNPRIQGGTYEQYF. CDR3 in DNA: TGTGCCAGCAATCCTAGGATACAGGGGGGAACCTACGAACAGTACTTC. The rearrangement joins TRBV28 to TRBJ2-7; 8 positions agree with TRBD1. The CDR3 runs 16 residues. In germline, CDR1 is MDHEN, CDR2 SYDVKM.

CDR3 in amino acids: CSVEIREETYEQYF. CDR3 bases: TGCAGCGTTGAAATAAGGGAGGAAACCTACGAGCAGTACTTC. V is TRBV29-1 and J is TRBJ2-7; tentative D call: TRBD2 (6 bases). V was pared by 2 bases and J by 2 bases, with 13 bases between. Germline-derived CDR1 and CDR2 are SQVTM and ANQGSEA. The CDR3 consists of 14 residues.

Details on this clonotype: A single base separates this from a much larger clone, so it may be a read error. The rearrangement links TRBV28 to TRBJ2-3; D gene ambiguous. Germline V gene data show CDR1 as MDHEN and CDR2 as SYDVKM. The CDR3 runs 14 residues. The CDR3 sequence is CASSFVSGTDMQYF. CDR3 sequence (DNA): TGTGCCAGCAGTTTTGTTTCGGGCACAGATATGCAGTATTTT.

With regard to this clonotype: The junction and the germline gene differ at one end; a read error may be behind it. This chain joins TRBV28 and TRBJ2-3; TRBD2 matches at 8 bases. The germline V gene has CDR1 MDHEN and CDR2 SYDVKM. This CDR3 is built from 16 residues. CDR3 bases: TGTGCCAGCACGAGCTTGTACGGGAGGGGCACAAATACGCAGTATTTT. It specifies CASTSLYGRGTNTQYF.

The V and J genes are TRBV20-1 and TRBJ2-1; 9 bases line up with TRBD2. V shed 0 bases, J shed 9 bases, and the junction held 15 bases outside the gene matches. The CDR3 loop spans 17 amino acids. Germline V gives CDR1 DFQATT, CDR2 SNEGSKA (reference sequence). CDR3 in DNA: TGCAGTGCTAGAGATGGGAGTAGCGGGAGCCTTCCGACTGAGCAGTTCTTC. Amino acids: CSARDGSSGSLPTEQFF.

Turning to this clonotype: A read error may account for a junction end that differs from germline. The chain uses TRBV4-2 and TRBJ1-2; D possibly corresponds to TRBD1 (5 bases). The CDR3 is made up of 16 amino acids. CDR1 and CDR2 (germline): LGHNA, YNFKEQ. In DNA, the CDR3 is TGTGCCAGCAGTCAAGATACAGCAAGGGGTAACTATGGCTACACCTTC. It codes for CASSQDTARGNYGYTF.

Remarks on this clonotype: Given the absence of the conserved phenylalanine or tryptophan at the CDR3 end, a read error is likely. The DNA is omitted, as the CDR3 cannot be located on it reliably, and the CDR3 follows TCRdb's listing. This chain joins TRBV11-2 and TRBJ1-2. The CDR3 is 12 amino acids in total, end residues counted. Germline V gene data show CDR1 as SGHAT and CDR2 as FQNNGV. CDR3 amino acids: CASSFTEYGYTL.